Given below is one T cell receptor (beta chain) in context. The target antigen is unknown. The data derive from a study of T cell responses to AZD1222 COVID-19 vaccine. Overall study: Analysis merged second doses at about 4 or about 12 weeks. Overall study results and limits: Dominant CD4 TCR responses targeted spike regions 160-218 and 743-854.

V was pared by 5 bases and J by 4 bases, with 17 bases between. Germline V gene sequence: CDR1 SNHLY, CDR2 FYNNEI. The CDR3 length is 15 residues. Assay used: immunoSEQ multiplex PCR; TCRdb lists only in-frame clones, some missing. In the table there are about 110,000 clones, 88% of which are singletons. The sequences come from peripheral blood, collected on day 0 of AZD1222 vaccination. The sequence came from an adult in good health. This chain uses TRBV2 with TRBJ1-2, with TRBD1 as a possible D gene (6 bases). CDR3 sequence: CASSTNRVGGYGYTF. CDR3 DNA sequence: TGTGCCAGCAGTACCAACAGGGTAGGGGGCTATGGCTACACCTTC.